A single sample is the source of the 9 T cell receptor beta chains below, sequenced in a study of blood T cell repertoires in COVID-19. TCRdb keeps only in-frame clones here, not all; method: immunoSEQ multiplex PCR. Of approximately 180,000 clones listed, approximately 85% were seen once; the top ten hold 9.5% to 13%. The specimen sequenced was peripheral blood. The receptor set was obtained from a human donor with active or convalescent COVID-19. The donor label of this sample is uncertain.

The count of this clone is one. CDR3 nucleotide sequence: TGCGCCAGCAGCTTGGTGTCTGGGCCCTACAATGAGCAGTTCTTC. Residues: CASSLVSGPYNEQFF. The genes are TRBV5-1 and TRBJ2-1, with D unresolved. With 0 bases removed from V and 2 bases from J, the gap between germline ends came to 9 bases. This CDR3 is 15 amino acids long. CDR1 is SGHRS and CDR2 is YFSETQ in the germline V gene.

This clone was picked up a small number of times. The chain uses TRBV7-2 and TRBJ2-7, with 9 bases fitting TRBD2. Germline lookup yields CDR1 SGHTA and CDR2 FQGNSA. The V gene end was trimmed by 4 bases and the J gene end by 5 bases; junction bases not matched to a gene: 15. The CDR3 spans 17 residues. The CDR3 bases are TGTGCCAGCAGCTCTCCAGCGGGGGGCCCCTGGGTCCACGAGCAGTACTTC. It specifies CASSSPAGGPWVHEQYF.

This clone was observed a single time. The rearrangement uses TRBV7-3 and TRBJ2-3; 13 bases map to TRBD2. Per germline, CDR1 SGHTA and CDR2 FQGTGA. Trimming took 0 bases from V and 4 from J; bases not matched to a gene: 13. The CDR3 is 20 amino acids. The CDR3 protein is CASSLTGPGLAGKKADTQYF. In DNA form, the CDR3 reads TGTGCCAGCAGCTTAACGGGGCCGGGACTAGCGGGGAAGAAGGCAGATACGCAGTATTTT.

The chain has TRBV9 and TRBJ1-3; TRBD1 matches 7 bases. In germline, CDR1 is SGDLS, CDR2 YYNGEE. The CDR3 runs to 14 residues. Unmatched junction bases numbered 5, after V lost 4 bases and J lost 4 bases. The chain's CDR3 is CASSPTGFGNTIYF. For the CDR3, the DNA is TGTGCCAGCAGCCCGACAGGGTTCGGAAACACCATATATTTT.

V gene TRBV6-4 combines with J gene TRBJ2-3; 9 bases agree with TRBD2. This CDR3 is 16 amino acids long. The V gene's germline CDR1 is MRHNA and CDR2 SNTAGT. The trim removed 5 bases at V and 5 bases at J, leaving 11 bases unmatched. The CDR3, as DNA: TGTGCCAGCAGTCCCTCGAGCGGGGGGAGTTTAGATACGCAGTATTTT. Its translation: CASSPSSGGSLDTQYF.

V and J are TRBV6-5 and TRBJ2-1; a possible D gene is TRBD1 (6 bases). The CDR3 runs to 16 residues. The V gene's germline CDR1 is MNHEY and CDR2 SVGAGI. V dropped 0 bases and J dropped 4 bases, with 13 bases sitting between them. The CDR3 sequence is CASSYSTGLLYNEQFF. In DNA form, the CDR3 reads TGTGCCAGCAGTTACTCTACAGGGTTGCTTTACAATGAGCAGTTCTTC.

CDR3 sequence (DNA): TGTGCCAGCAGCGCGGGACAGGGGAACCACGAGCAGTACTTC. Translation gives CASSAGQGNHEQYF. The rearrangement uses TRBV9 and TRBJ2-7; 10 bases align to TRBD1. This CDR3 comprises 14 residues. CDR1 and CDR2 from the germline V gene are SGDLS and YYNGEE. V trimming: 3 bases; J trimming: 5 bases; junction bases outside the gene matches: 5.

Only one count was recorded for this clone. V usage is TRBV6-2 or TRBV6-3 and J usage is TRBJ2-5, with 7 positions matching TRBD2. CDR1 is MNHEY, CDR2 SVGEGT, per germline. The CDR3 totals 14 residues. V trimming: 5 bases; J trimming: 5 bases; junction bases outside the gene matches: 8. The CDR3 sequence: CASSPGRGGETQYF. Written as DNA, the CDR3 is TGTGCCAGCAGTCCAGGGCGGGGAGGGGAGACCCAGTACTTC.

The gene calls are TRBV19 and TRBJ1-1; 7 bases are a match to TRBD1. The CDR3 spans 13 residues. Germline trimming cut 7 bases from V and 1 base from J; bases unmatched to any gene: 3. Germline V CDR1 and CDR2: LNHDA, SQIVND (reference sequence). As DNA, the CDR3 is TGTGCCAGTATCCGGGACAGGAACACTGAAGCTTTCTTT. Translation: CASIRDRNTEAFF.